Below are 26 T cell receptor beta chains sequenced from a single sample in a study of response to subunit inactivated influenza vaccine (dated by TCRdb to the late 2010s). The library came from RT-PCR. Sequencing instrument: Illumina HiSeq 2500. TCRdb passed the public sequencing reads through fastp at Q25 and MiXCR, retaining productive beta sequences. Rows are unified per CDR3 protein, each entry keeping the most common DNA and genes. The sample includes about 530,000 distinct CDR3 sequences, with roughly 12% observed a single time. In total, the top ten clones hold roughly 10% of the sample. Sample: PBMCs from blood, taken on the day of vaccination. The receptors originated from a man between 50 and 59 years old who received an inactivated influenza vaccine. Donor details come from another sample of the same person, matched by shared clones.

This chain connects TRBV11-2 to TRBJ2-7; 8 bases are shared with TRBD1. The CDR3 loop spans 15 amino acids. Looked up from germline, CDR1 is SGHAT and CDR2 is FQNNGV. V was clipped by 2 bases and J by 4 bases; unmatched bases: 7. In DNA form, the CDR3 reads TGTGCCAGCAGCTTAAAGGCAGGGGGCCCGTACGAGCAGTACTTC. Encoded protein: CASSLKAGGPYEQYF.

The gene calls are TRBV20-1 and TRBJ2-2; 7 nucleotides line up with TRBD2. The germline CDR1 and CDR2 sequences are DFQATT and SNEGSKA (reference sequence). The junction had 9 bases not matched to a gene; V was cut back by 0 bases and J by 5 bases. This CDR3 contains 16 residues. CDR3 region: CSARDLTSPWTGELFF. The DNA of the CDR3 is TGCAGTGCTAGAGACCTGACTAGCCCGTGGACCGGGGAGCTGTTTTTT.

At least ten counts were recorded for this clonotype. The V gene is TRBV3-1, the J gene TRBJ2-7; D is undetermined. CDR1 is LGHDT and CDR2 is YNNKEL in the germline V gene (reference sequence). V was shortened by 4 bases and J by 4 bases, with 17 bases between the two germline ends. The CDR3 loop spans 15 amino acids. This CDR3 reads CASSPALTDSYEQYF. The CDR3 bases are TGTGCCAGCAGCCCCGCTCTAACGGATTCTTACGAGCAGTACTTC.

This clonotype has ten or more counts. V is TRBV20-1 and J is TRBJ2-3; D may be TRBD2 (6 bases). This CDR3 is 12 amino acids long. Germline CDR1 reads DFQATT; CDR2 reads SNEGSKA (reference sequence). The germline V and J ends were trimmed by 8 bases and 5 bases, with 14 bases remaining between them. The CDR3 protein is CSTPTGVDTQYF. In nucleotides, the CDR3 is TGCAGTACCCCGACGGGGGTAGATACGCAGTATTTT.

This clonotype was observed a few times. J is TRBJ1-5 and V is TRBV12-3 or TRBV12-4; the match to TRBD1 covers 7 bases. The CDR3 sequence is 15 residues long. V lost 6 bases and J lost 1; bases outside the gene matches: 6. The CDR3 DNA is TGTGCCAGCAGCAGAGAGGGGGCAAGCAATCAGCCCCAGCATTTT. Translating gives CASSREGASNQPQHF.

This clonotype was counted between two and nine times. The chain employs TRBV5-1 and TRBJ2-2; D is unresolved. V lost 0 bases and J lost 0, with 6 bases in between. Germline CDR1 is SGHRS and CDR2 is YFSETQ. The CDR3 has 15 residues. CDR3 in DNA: TGCGCCAGCAGCTTGGAGAACACGAACACCGGGGAGCTGTTTTTT. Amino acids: CASSLENTNTGELFF.

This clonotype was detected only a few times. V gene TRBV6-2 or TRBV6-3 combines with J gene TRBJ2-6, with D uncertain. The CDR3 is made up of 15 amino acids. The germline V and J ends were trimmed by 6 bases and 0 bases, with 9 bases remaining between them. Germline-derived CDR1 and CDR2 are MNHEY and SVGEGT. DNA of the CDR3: TGTGCCAGCAGCCAAGCCCCCTCTGGGGCCAACGTCCTGACTTTC. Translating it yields CASSQAPSGANVLTF.

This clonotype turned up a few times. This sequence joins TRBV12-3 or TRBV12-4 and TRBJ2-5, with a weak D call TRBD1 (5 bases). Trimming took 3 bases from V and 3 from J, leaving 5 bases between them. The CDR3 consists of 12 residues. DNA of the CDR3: TGTGCCAGCAGTTTGACAGAAGAGACCCAGTACTTC. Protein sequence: CASSLTEETQYF.

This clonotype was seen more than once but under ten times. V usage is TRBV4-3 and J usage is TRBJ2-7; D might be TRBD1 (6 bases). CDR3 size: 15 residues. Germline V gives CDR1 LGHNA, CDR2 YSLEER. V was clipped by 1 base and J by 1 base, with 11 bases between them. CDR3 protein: CASSQVATGSYEQYF. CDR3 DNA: TGCGCCAGCAGCCAAGTGGCGACAGGTTCCTACGAGCAGTACTTC.

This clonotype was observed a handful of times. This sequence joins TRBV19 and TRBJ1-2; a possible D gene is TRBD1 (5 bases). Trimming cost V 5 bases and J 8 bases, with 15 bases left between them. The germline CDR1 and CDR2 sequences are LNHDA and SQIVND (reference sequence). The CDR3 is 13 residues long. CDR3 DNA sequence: TGTGCCAGTAGTCCCCTATACGGGGCGGGCTACACCTTC. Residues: CASSPLYGAGYTF.

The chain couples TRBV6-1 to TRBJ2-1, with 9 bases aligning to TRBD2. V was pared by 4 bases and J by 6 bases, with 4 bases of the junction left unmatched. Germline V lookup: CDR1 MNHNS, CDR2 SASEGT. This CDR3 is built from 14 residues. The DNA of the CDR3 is TGTGCCAGCAGTGCTGGACTAGCGTCCAATGAGCAGTTCTTC. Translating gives CASSAGLASNEQFF.

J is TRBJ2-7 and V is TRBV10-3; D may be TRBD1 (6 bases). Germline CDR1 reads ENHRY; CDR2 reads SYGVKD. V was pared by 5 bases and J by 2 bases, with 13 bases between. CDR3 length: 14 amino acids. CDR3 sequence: CAISSDRRAYEQYF. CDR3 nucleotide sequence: TGTGCCATCAGTTCCGACAGGCGCGCCTACGAGCAGTACTTC.

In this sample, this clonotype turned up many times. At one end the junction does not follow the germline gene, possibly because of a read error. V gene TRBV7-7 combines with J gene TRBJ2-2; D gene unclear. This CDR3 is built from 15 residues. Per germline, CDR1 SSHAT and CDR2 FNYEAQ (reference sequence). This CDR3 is CASSSTPGLIGELFF. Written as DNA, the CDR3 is TGTGCTAGCAGCTCAACCCCCGGGCTGATCGGGGAGCTGTTTTTT.

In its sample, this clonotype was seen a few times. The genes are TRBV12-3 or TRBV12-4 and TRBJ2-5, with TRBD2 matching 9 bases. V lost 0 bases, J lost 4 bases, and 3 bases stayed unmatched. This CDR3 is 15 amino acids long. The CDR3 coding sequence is TGTGCCAGCAGTTTAGCGCTAGCGGGGCGAGAGACCCAGTACTTC. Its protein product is CASSLALAGRETQYF.

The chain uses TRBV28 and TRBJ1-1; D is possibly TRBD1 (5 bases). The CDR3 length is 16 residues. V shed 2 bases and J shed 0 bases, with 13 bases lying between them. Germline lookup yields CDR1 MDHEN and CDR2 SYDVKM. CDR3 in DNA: TGTGCCAGCAGTTTAGAGACAGACTACATGAACACTGAAGCTTTCTTT. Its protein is CASSLETDYMNTEAFF.

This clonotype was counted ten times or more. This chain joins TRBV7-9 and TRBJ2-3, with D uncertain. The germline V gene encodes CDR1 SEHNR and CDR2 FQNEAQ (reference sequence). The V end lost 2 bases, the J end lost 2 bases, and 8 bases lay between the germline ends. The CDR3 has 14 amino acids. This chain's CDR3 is CASSLSLSTDTQYF. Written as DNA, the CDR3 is TGTGCCAGCAGCTTATCACTTTCCACAGATACGCAGTATTTT.

CDR3 loop: CASSYRSGGLAGGYNEQFF. CDR3 bases: TGTGCCAGCAGTTACAGATCCGGGGGACTAGCGGGAGGCTACAATGAGCAGTTCTTC. The chain is built from TRBV28 and TRBJ2-1; TRBD2 matches 15 bases. Germline CDR1 MDHEN, CDR2 SYDVKM. This CDR3 is 19 amino acids long. The V segment lost 4 bases and the J segment 3 bases; nucleotides outside the gene matches: 10.

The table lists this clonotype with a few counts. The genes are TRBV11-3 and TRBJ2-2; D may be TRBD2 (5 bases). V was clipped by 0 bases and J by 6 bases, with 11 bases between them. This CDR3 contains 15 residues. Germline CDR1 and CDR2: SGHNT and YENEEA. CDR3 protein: CASSLDNSAPGELFF. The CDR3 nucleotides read TGTGCCAGCAGCTTAGATAATAGCGCCCCCGGGGAGCTGTTTTTT.

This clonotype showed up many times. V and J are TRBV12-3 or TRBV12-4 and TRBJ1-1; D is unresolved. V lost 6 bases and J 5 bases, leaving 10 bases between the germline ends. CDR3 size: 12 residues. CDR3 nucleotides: TGTGCCAGCAGGCGAACAATTACTGAAGCTTTCTTT. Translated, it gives CASRRTITEAFF.

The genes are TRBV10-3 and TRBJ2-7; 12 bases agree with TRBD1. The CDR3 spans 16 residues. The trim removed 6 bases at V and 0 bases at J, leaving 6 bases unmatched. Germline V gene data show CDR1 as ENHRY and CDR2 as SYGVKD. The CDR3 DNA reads TGTGCCATCAGGGGACAGGGGGCACGAGTCTCCTACGAGCAGTACTTC. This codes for CAIRGQGARVSYEQYF.

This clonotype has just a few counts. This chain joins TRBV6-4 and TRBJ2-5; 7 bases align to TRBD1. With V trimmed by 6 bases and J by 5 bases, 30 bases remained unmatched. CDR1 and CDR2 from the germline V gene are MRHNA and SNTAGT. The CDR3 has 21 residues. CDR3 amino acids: CASSPGQSQRNQYGTRETQYF. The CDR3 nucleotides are TGTGCCAGCAGCCCGGGACAGTCACAGAGGAACCAATACGGCACAAGGGAGACCCAGTACTTC.

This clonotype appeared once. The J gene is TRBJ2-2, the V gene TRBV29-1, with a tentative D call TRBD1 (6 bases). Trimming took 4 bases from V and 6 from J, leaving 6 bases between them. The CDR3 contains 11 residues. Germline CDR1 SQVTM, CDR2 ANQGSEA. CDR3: CSVGTAGELFF. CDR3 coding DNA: TGCAGCGTTGGGACAGCCGGGGAGCTGTTTTTT.

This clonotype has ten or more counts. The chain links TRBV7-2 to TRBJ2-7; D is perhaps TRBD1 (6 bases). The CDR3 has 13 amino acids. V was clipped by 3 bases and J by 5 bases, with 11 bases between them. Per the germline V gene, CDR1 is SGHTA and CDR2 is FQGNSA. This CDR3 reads CASSFIQGNEQYF. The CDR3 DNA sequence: TGTGCCAGCAGCTTCATTCAGGGGAACGAGCAGTACTTC.

The CDR3 protein is CASSFTGTSGISLYEQYF. In nucleotides, the CDR3 is TGTGCCAGCAGTTTTACCGGGACTAGCGGGATCTCCCTCTACGAGCAGTACTTC. V usage is TRBV27 and J usage is TRBJ2-7, with 13 bases fitting TRBD2. The CDR3 consists of 18 residues. In germline, CDR1 is MNHEY, CDR2 SMNVEV (reference sequence). The V segment lost 3 bases and the J segment 3 bases; nucleotides outside the gene matches: 11.

The CDR3 loop reads CASSETLNTGELFF. For the CDR3, the DNA is TGCGCCAGCAGTGAAACTTTGAACACCGGGGAGCTGTTTTTT. The V and J genes are TRBV10-2 and TRBJ2-2, with unresolved D. CDR3 length: 14 residues. Between the trimmed V and J ends, which lost 3 bases and 1 base, there was a span of 6 bases. Germline V lookup: CDR1 WSHSY, CDR2 SAAADI.

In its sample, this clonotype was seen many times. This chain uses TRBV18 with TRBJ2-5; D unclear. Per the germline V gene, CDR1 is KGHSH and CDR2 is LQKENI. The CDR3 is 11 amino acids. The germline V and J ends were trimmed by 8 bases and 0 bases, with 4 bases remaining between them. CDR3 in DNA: TGTGCCAGCAGCTACCAAGAGACCCAGTACTTC. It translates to CASSYQETQYF.